The 10 T cell receptor beta chains below were found in one sample sequenced in a study of spatial heterogeneity in lung cancer. The antigens these receptors bind are not known. Time point denoted: sample taken at primary tumor resection. Study results and limitations: How many expanded intratumoral alpha and beta TCRs were present tracked the tumor mutation count, which was a count of nonsynonymous mutations.

TCRdb re-analysed the 5' RACE reads in MiXCR, keeping a single row per CDR3 protein. The table includes 3,000 to 4,000 distinct CDR3 sequences, roughly 4.8% detected once. The sequences come from lung tumor tissue, collected at surgery. The receptors were sampled from a female donor with early-stage non-small cell lung cancer.

This clonotype showed up many times. The chain links TRBV7-2 to TRBJ2-3; 7 nucleotides match TRBD2. Germline V gene data show CDR1 as SGHTA and CDR2 as FQGNSA. The CDR3 consists of 15 residues. Germline trimming cut 5 bases from V and 1 base from J; bases unmatched to any gene: 6. CDR3 nucleotide sequence: TGTGCCAGCAGCCCCCAGGCGGGGGGCACAGATACGCAGTATTTT. Protein sequence: CASSPQAGGTDTQYF.

By proportion, this clonotype is medium-sized (0.01 to 0.1%). The rearrangement links TRBV9 to TRBJ2-4; D may be TRBD1 (5 bases). Germline-derived CDR1 and CDR2 are SGDLS and YYNGEE. CDR3 length equals 13 residues. V lost 1 base and J lost 8, with 10 bases in between. The CDR3: CASSVQGVDIQYF. Written as DNA, the CDR3 is TGTGCCAGCAGCGTACAGGGTGTTGACATTCAGTACTTC.

In this sample, this clonotype turned up many times. The chain carries TRBV28 and TRBJ2-7, with D perhaps matching TRBD2 (6 bases). V gave up 5 bases and J gave up 7 bases, with 21 bases separating them. This CDR3 is 15 amino acids long. Germline-derived CDR1 and CDR2 are MDHEN and SYDVKM. CDR3 loop: CASSHPRVGAGEQYF. DNA of the CDR3: TGTGCCAGCAGTCACCCGCGGGTAGGGGCGGGGGAGCAGTACTTC.

This clonotype occurred many times. The chain recombines TRBV28 with TRBJ2-2; D is possibly TRBD2 (5 bases). Per the germline V gene, CDR1 is MDHEN and CDR2 is SYDVKM. Trimming took 5 bases from V and 14 from J, leaving 15 bases between them. The CDR3 covers 12 residues. The CDR3 is CASSPGLPRLFF. CDR3 nucleotide sequence: TGTGCCAGCAGTCCTGGACTGCCCCGTCTGTTTTTT.

This clonotype was detected a few times. CDR3 region: CASSQGPRQEAFF. The CDR3 DNA reads as TGTGCCAGCAGCCAAGGCCCTCGACAGGAAGCTTTCTTT. The J gene is TRBJ1-1, the V gene TRBV3-1, with D perhaps TRBD1 (5 bases). The V end lost 1 base, the J end lost 8 bases, and 11 bases lay between the germline ends. The CDR3 covers 13 residues. The germline gives CDR1 LGHDT, CDR2 YNNKEL (reference sequence).

This clonotype is medium-sized. CDR3 loop: CSVGTSGNTIYF. CDR3 bases: TGCAGCGTTGGAACCTCTGGAAACACCATATATTTT. This rearrangement joins TRBV29-1 to TRBJ1-3; D unresolved. Per the germline V gene, CDR1 is SQVTM and CDR2 is ANQGSEA. The CDR3 spans 12 residues. V was pared by 4 bases and J by 0 bases, with 4 bases between.

The rearrangement links TRBV7-6 to TRBJ2-7; TRBD2 is a possible D gene (6 bases). With 5 bases removed from V and 2 bases from J, the gap between germline ends came to 16 bases. This CDR3 contains 15 residues. Germline-derived CDR1 and CDR2 are SGHVS and FNYEAQ. The CDR3 protein is CASSPFSGLTYEQYF. In DNA, the CDR3 is TGTGCCAGCAGCCCATTCAGCGGGCTAACCTACGAGCAGTACTTC.

This clonotype is termed medium-sized (0.01 to 0.1%). The chain uses TRBV5-1 and TRBJ2-7; 7 bases are a match to TRBD1. CDR1 is SGHRS, CDR2 YFSETQ, per germline. This CDR3 spans 15 amino acids. V lost 3 bases and J lost 3; bases outside the gene matches: 9. The CDR3 spells CASSSRTGRGYEQYF. CDR3 in DNA: TGCGCCAGCAGCTCCCGGACAGGACGGGGCTACGAGCAGTACTTC.

This clonotype is labeled as medium-sized. This chain uses TRBV12-3 or TRBV12-4 with TRBJ1-5, with D perhaps TRBD1 (5 bases). The CDR3 loop spans 16 amino acids. V was shortened by 0 bases and J by 3 bases, with 12 bases between the two germline ends. CDR3 sequence (DNA): TGTGCCAGCAGTTTAGCGCTTTCGGGGCCCAATCAGCCCCAGCATTTT. It specifies CASSLALSGPNQPQHF.

Within the sample, this clonotype is medium-sized. CDR3 DNA sequence: TGTGCCAGCAGTATAAAAGCGGGGACCGTCGATGAGCAGTTCTTC. Translating it yields CASSIKAGTVDEQFF. The V gene is TRBV7-9, the J gene TRBJ2-1; 7 bases map to TRBD2. There are 15 residues in the CDR3. The V and J ends lost 6 bases and 8 bases, in that order; junction bases with no gene match: 13. CDR1 and CDR2 (germline): SEHNR, FQNEAQ (reference sequence). Combining the CDR3 with reference TRBV7-9 and TRBJ2-1 gives the whole variable domain DTGVSQNPRHKITKRGQNVTFRCDPISEHNRLYWYRQTLGQGPEFLTYFQNEAQLEKSRLLSDRFSAERPKGSFSTLEIQRTEQGDSAMYLCASSIKAGTVDEQFFGPGTRLTVL.